These 5 T cell receptor beta chains share one sample of origin, sequenced in a study of blood T cell repertoires in COVID-19. Generated by immunoSEQ multiplex PCR, the TCRdb table keeps only in-frame clones and is missing some. This sample yields 100,000 or so clones, of which more than 75% are seen a single time; around 7.2% belongs to the top ten. The sequenced material came from peripheral blood. These receptors all stem from a man aged 50-59 years with active or convalescent COVID-19.

The chain recombines TRBV5-8 with TRBJ2-3, with D possibly matching TRBD2 (5 bases). Germline CDR1 reads SGHTS; CDR2 reads YDEGEE. The CDR3 totals 17 residues. The ends were cut back, 2 bases at V and 6 bases at J, with 22 bases in the middle. The CDR3 DNA follows: TGTGCCAGCAGCTTAGCCGGCGAGTCGACGGGATTGGATACGCAGTATTTT. It codes for CASSLAGESTGLDTQYF.

The chain has TRBV30 and TRBJ1-5, with 11 nucleotides matching TRBD1. This CDR3 is 14 amino acids long. The germline V gene has CDR1 GTSNPN and CDR2 SVGIG (reference sequence). With 3 bases clipped from V and 6 bases from J, the junction kept 4 bases outside the gene matches. CDR3 bases: TGTGCCTGGAGCGGACAGGGGGCGGGTCAGCCCCAGCATTTT. Translated: CAWSGQGAGQPQHF.

In DNA, the CDR3 is TGTGCCAGCAGTCCAGGATGGGATACGCAGTATTTT. Amino acids: CASSPGWDTQYF. The chain joins TRBV27 to TRBJ2-3; no definite D call. The germline V and J ends were trimmed by 5 bases and 6 bases, with 9 bases remaining between them. Germline V gene sequence: CDR1 MNHEY, CDR2 SMNVEV (reference sequence). CDR3 length: 12 amino acids.

CDR3 sequence: CAISEPERGGTQETQYF. CDR3 nucleotides: TGTGCCATCAGCGAGCCCGAGCGGGGCGGAACCCAAGAGACCCAGTACTTC. J is TRBJ2-5 and V is TRBV10-3; 7 bases match TRBD2. This CDR3 contains 17 residues. V shed 6 bases and J 1 base; nucleotides not matched to a gene: 14. The germline gives CDR1 ENHRY, CDR2 SYGVKD.

This clone appeared a single time. The chain links TRBV28 to TRBJ2-7; the D gene is possibly TRBD2 (7 bases). The V gene's germline CDR1 is MDHEN and CDR2 SYDVKM. The ends were cut back, 2 bases at V and 3 bases at J, with 11 bases in the middle. The CDR3 is 14 amino acids. The CDR3 here is CASSLAGARYEQYV. In DNA, the CDR3 is TGTGCCAGCAGTTTAGCGGGGGCCCGCTACGAGCAGTACGTC.